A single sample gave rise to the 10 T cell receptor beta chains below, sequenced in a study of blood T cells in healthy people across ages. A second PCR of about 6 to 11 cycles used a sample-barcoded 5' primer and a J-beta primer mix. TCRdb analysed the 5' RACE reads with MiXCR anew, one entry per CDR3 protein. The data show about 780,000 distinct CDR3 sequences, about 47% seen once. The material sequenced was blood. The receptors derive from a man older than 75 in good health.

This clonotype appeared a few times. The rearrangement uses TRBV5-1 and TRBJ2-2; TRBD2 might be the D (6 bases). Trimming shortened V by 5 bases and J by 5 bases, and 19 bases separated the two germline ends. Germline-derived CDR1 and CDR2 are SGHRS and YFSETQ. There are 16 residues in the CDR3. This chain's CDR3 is CASRGGPNLVTGELFF. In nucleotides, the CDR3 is TGCGCCAGCAGGGGAGGACCAAACCTTGTGACCGGGGAGCTGTTTTTT. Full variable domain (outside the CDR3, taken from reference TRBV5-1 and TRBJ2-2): KAGVTQTPRYLIKTRGQQVTLSCSPISGHRSVSWYQQTPGQGLQFLFEYFSETQRNKGNFPGRFSGRQFSNSRSEMNVSTLELGDSALYLCASRGGPNLVTGELFFGEGSRLTVL.

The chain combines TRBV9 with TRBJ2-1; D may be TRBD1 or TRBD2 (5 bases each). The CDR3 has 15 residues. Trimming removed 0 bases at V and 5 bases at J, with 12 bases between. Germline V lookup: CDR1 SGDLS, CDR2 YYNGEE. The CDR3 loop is CASSVEGPSNNEQFF. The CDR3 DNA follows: TGTGCCAGCAGCGTAGAGGGACCTAGCAACAATGAGCAGTTCTTC.

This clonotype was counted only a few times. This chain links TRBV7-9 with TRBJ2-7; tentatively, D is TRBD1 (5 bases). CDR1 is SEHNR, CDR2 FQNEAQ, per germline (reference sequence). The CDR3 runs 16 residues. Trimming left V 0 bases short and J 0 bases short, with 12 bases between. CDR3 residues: CASSLASRQSSYEQYF. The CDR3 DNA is TGTGCCAGCAGCTTAGCTTCACGACAGAGCTCCTACGAGCAGTACTTC.

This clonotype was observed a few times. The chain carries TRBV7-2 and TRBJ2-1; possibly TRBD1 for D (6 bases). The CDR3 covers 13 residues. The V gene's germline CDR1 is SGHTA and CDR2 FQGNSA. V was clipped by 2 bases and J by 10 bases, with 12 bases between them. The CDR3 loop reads CASSLSTGSEQFF. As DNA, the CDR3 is TGTGCCAGCAGCTTATCAACAGGGAGCGAGCAGTTCTTC.

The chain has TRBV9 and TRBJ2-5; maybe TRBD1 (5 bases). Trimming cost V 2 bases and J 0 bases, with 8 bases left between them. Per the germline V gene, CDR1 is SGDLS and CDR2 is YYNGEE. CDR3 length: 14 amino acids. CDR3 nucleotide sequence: TGTGCCAGCAGCGTGGACACGTACCAAGAGACCCAGTACTTC. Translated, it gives CASSVDTYQETQYF.

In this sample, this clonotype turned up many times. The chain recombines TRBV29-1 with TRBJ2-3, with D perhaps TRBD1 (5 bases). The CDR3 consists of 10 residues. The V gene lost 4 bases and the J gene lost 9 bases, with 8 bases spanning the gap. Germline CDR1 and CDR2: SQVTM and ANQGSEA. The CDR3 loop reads CSVGGDTQYF. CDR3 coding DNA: TGCAGCGTTGGGGGCGACACGCAGTATTTT.

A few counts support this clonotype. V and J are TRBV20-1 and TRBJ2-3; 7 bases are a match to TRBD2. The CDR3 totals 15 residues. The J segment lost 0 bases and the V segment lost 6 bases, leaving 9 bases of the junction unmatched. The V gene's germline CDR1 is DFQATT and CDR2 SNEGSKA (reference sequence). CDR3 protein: CSASGTRDSTDTQYF. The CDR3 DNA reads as TGCAGTGCGAGCGGGACCCGAGATAGCACAGATACGCAGTATTTT.

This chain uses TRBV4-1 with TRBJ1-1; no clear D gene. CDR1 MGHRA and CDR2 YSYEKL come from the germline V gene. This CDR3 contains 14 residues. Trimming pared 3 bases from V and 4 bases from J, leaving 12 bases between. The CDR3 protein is CASSHPGAGTEAFF. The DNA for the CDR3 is TGCGCCAGCAGCCATCCAGGCGCAGGCACTGAAGCTTTCTTT.

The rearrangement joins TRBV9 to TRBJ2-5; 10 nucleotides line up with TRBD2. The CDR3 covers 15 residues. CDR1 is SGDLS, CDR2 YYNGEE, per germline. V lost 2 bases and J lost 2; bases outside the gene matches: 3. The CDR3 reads CASSVLGLAQETQYF. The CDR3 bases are TGTGCCAGCAGCGTTTTGGGACTAGCGCAAGAGACCCAGTACTTC.

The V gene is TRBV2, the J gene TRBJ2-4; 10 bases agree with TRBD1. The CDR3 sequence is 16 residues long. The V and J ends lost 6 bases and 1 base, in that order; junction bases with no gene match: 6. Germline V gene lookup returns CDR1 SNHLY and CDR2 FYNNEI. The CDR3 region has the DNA TGTGCCAGCAGGAGACCGGGACAGGGGGCCAAAAACATTCAGTACTTC. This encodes CASRRPGQGAKNIQYF. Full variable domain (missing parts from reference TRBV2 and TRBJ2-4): EPEVTQTPSHQVTQMGQEVILRCVPISNHLYFYWYRQILGQKVEFLVSFYNNEISEKSEIFDDQFSVERPDGSNFTLKIRSTKLEDSAMYFCASRRPGQGAKNIQYFGAGTRLSVL.